The clone carrying this T cell receptor (beta chain) was counted once. The sample originates from a study of blood T cell repertoires in COVID-19. The wider study: The United States, Italy and Spain provided the acute and convalescent COVID-19 samples. The cDNA or gDNA used as material had been derived from T cells, B-cell-depleted T cells, or PBMCs.

V was trimmed by 6 bases and J by 7 bases, leaving 22 bases between them. The CDR3 covers 16 residues. Per germline, CDR1 SGHAT and CDR2 FQNNGV. Original methodology: The authors estimated nucleated cell counts from reference gene primer amplification. Clones were sequenced by immunoSEQ multiplex PCR, and TCRdb holds only the in-frame ones, with some missing. V, J and clone size derive from that table, while D and trimming were established from the DNA sequence. The table records around 120,000 clones, 55% to 70% of them present only once. J is TRBJ2-1 and V is TRBV11-2; TRBD2 might be the D (5 bases). This TCR came from a woman aged 70-85 years with acute or convalescent COVID-19. The specimen sequenced was peripheral blood. The CDR3 DNA reads TGTGCCAGCAGGCCTGGGCGGGTGCCCTCGGGGAATGAGCAGTTCTTC. Amino acids: CASRPGRVPSGNEQFF.